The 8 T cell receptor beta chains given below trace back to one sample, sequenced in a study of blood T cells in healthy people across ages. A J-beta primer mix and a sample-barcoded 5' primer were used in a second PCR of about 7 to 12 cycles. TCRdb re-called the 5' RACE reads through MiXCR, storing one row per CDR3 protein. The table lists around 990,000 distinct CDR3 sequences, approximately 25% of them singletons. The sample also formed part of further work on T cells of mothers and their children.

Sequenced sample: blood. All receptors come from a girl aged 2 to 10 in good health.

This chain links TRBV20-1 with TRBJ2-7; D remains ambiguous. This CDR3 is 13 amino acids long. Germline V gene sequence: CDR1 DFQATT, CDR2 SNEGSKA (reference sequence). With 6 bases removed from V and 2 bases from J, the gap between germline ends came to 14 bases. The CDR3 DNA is TGCAGTGCGCGAGGTGGTGAACCCTACGAGCAGTACTTC. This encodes CSARGGEPYEQYF.

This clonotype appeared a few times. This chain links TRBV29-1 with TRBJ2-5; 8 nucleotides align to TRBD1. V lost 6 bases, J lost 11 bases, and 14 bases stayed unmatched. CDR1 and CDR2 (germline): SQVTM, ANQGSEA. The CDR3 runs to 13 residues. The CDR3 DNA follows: TGCAGCGTGCCGGGACAGGCTGTGGGGGAGCAGTACTTC. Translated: CSVPGQAVGEQYF.

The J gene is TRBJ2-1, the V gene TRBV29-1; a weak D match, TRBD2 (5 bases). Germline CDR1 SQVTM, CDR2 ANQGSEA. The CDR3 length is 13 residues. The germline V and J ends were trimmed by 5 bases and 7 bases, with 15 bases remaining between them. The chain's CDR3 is CSVNPGTRNEQFF. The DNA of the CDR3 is TGCAGCGTTAATCCGGGAACCAGAAATGAGCAGTTCTTC.

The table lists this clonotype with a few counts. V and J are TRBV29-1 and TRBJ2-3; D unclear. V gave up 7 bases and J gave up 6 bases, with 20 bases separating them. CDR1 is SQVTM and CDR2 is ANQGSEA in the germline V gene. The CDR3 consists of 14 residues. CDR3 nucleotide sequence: TGCAGCGGCGGCCGGGCGACGGTCGGCGATACGCAGTATTTT. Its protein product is CSGGRATVGDTQYF.

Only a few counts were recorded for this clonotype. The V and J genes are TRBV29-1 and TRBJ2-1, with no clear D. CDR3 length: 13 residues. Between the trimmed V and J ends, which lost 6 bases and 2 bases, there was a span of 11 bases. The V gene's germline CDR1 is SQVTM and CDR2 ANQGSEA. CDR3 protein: CSVLSEPYNEQFF. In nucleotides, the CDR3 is TGCAGCGTACTTTCGGAGCCCTACAATGAGCAGTTCTTC.

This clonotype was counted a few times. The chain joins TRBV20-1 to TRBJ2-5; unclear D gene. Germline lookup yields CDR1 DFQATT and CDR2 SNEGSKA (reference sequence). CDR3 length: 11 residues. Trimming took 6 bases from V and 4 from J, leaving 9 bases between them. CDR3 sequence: CSAPFPETQYF. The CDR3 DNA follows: TGCAGTGCCCCCTTTCCAGAGACCCAGTACTTC.

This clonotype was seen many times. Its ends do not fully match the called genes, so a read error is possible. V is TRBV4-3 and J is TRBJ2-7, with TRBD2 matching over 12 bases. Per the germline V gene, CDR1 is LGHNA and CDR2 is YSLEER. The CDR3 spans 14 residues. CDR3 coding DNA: TGTGCCAGCAGCCCGGGACTAGCGGGTTACGAGCAGTACTTC. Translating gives CASSPGLAGYEQYF.

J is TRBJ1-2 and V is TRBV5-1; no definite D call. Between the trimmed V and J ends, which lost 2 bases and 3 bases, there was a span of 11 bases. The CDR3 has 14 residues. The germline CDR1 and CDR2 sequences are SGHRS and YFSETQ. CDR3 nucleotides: TGCGCCAGCAGCTTTTCGGCAGCTGACTATGGCTACACCTTC. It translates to CASSFSAADYGYTF.